This is a list of T cell receptor beta chains from one sample in a study of blood T cell repertoires in COVID-19. Sequencing was performed with immunoSEQ multiplex PCR; in TCRdb, only in-frame clones are kept and a portion is missing. The profile shows around 94,000 clones, about 80% of them singletons. The source material was peripheral blood. Source of these receptors: a human donor in a cohort sampled during active COVID-19. The CDR3 runs from the conserved cysteine through the conserved F or W. D genes are given only for firm matches. Not all rows give a size; the values are once, few, many and, for expanded clones, a class.

v_call,j_call,d_call,clone_size,cdr3_aa,cdr3_nt
TRBV4-3,TRBJ1-1,NA,NA,CASSSQGPYTEAFF,TGCGCCAGCAGCTCACAGGGCCCTTACACTGAAGCTTTCTTT
TRBV20-1,TRBJ1-6,NA,NA,CSAGSPLHF,TGCAGTGCCGGGTCACCCCTCCACTTT
TRBV6-5,TRBJ2-5,TRBD2,NA,CASSLGLAGAETQYF,TGTGCCAGCAGCCTCGGACTAGCGGGGGCAGAGACCCAGTACTTC
TRBV9,TRBJ2-7,NA,NA,CASSVDPTGNYEQYF,TGTGCCAGCAGCGTAGACCCGACAGGCAACTACGAGCAGTACTTC
TRBV9,TRBJ2-1,TRBD2,NA,CASSVGVGTSGGSSYNEQFF,TGTGCCAGCAGCGTAGGAGTAGGGACTAGCGGGGGGAGCTCCTACAATGAGCAGTTCTTC
TRBV7-2,TRBJ1-2,NA,NA,CASSPLYYGYTF,TGTGCCAGCAGCCCACTCTACTATGGCTACACCTTC
TRBV28,TRBJ2-1,NA,NA,CAGGGLYNEQFF,TGTGCCGGGGGCGGCCTATACAATGAGCAGTTCTTC
TRBV11-3,TRBJ1-4,NA,NA,CASSLQGAKLFF,TGTGCCAGCAGCCTACAGGGAGCGAAACTGTTTTTT
TRBV28,TRBJ2-2,NA,NA,CASSSGQNTGELFF,TGTGCCAGCAGTTCAGGACAGAACACCGGGGAGCTGTTTTTT
TRBV5-1,TRBJ1-2,TRBD1,NA,CASRQGTHTANYGYTF,TGCGCCAGCAGACAGGGGACTCATACCGCTAACTATGGCTACACCTTC
TRBV15,TRBJ2-7,NA,once,CATSSPRAGPPYEQYF,TGTGCCACCAGCAGCCCTAGGGCAGGGCCCCCCTACGAGCAGTACTTC